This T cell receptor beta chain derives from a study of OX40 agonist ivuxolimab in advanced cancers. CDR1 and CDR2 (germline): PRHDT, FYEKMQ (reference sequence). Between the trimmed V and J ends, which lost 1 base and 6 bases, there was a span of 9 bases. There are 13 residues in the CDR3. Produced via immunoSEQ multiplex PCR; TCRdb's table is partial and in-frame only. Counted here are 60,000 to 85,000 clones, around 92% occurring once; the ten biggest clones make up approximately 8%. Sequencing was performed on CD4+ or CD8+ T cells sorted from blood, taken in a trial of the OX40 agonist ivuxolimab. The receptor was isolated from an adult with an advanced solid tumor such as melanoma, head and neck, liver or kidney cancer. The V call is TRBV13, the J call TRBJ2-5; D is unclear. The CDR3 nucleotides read TGTGCCAGCAGCTTAGATGACCGGCAGACCCAGTACTTC. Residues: CASSLDDRQTQYF.